A single sample is the source of the 32 T cell receptor beta chains below, sequenced in a study of shared clonotypes between healthy human individuals. CD45RO-negative CD8 cells positively selected for CCR7 made up the naive population, which excluded terminally differentiated effector memory CD45RA+ cells. The protocol was immunoSEQ multiplex PCR, while the TCRdb copy is restricted to in-frame clones and leaves out a portion. In the table there are roughly 1,800,000 clones, about 95% of which are singletons. Source material: naive CD8+ T cells sorted from blood. These receptors came from a man younger than 35 in good health.

The genes are TRBV14 and TRBJ2-7, with 9 positions matching TRBD1. This CDR3 is 13 amino acids long. Per the germline V gene, CDR1 is SGHDN and CDR2 is FVKESK. With V trimmed by 3 bases and J by 6 bases, 3 bases remained unmatched. CDR3 DNA: TGTGCCAGCAGCCACGGGACAGGGTTCGAGCAGTACTTC. This sequence encodes CASSHGTGFEQYF.

The chain is built from TRBV28 and TRBJ2-7, with unresolved D. Trimming pared 8 bases from V and 2 bases from J, leaving 10 bases between. CDR1 MDHEN and CDR2 SYDVKM come from the germline V gene. This CDR3 spans 12 amino acids. CDR3 sequence (DNA): TGTGCCAGCTCGGAAGTTACCTACGAGCAGTACTTC. This gives the protein CASSEVTYEQYF.

The chain carries TRBV9 and TRBJ2-2; possibly TRBD2 for D (6 bases). Germline V gene sequence: CDR1 SGDLS, CDR2 YYNGEE. The length of the CDR3 is 17 residues. Trimming pared 0 bases from V and 4 bases from J, leaving 16 bases between. The CDR3 DNA is TGTGCCAGCAGCGTAGCTGGTAGCGGTAACCCCACCGGGGAGCTGTTTTTT. This translates into CASSVAGSGNPTGELFF.

This clone was observed once. This same CDR3 is encoded by further DNA sequences in the sample. The chain links TRBV27 to TRBJ2-7; possibly TRBD1 for D (5 bases). Germline V gene sequence: CDR1 MNHEY, CDR2 SMNVEV (reference sequence). The CDR3 loop spans 13 amino acids. V was trimmed by 3 bases and J by 4 bases, leaving 10 bases between them. CDR3 DNA: TGTGCCAGCAGTTTGCAGGGATCGTACGAGCAGTACTTC. Protein: CASSLQGSYEQYF.

The chain employs TRBV6-1 and TRBJ1-4; tentative D call: TRBD1 (5 bases). The CDR3 contains 16 residues. Germline-derived CDR1 and CDR2 are MNHNS and SASEGT. V was shortened by 3 bases and J by 2 bases, with 13 bases between the two germline ends. The CDR3 nucleotides read TGTGCCAGCAGTGAGGGACCATATGGGACTAATGAAAAACTGTTTTTT. Translation: CASSEGPYGTNEKLFF.

The chain has TRBV7-8 and TRBJ1-1, with no clear D. Germline CDR1 and CDR2: SGHVS and FQNEAQ. V lost 1 base, J lost 5 bases, and 8 bases lay in between. The CDR3 runs 13 residues. The CDR3 DNA reads TGTGCCAGCAGCTTAGATGTGGGGACTGAAGCTTTCTTT. Amino acid sequence: CASSLDVGTEAFF.

The chain is built from TRBV9 and TRBJ2-7; D call uncertain. From germline, CDR1 is SGDLS and CDR2 YYNGEE. The CDR3 consists of 14 residues. V lost 0 bases to trimming and J lost 1 base, with 8 bases between them. CDR3 amino acids: CASSVGAISYEQYF. CDR3 sequence (DNA): TGTGCCAGCAGCGTAGGGGCGATATCCTACGAGCAGTACTTC.

CDR3 nucleotide sequence: TGCGCCAGCAGTGGGGGGACTAGCGGGAGCTACACAGATACGCAGTATTTT. Its protein product is CASSGGTSGSYTDTQYF. The chain combines TRBV10-1 with TRBJ2-3; 14 bases align to TRBD2. The trim removed 4 bases at V and 2 bases at J, leaving 5 bases unmatched. CDR1 and CDR2 from the germline V gene are WNHNN and SYGVQD (reference sequence). CDR3 length: 17 residues.

As DNA, the CDR3 is TGTGCCAGCAGTTCCCGCCTCACCGGGACACCCTACGAGCAGTACTTC. Translation gives CASSSRLTGTPYEQYF. The rearrangement joins TRBV27 to TRBJ2-7, with D possibly being TRBD1 (6 bases). This CDR3 contains 16 residues. Looked up from germline, CDR1 is MNHEY and CDR2 is SMNVEV (reference sequence). V was cut by 4 bases and J by 2 bases, with 18 bases left in between.

This chain uses TRBV6-6 with TRBJ2-2; D uncertain. The V gene's germline CDR1 is MNHNY and CDR2 SVGAGI (reference sequence). V lost 2 bases and J 5 bases, leaving 6 bases between the germline ends. This CDR3 has 13 amino acids. The CDR3 DNA follows: TGTGCCAGCAGTTACATCAGGACCGGGGAGCTGTTTTTT. Translating it yields CASSYIRTGELFF.

A word on this clone: One junction end does not reproduce the germline sequence, and a read error may be involved. The V and J genes are TRBV7-7 and TRBJ2-6; D perhaps matches TRBD1 (6 bases). Looked up from germline, CDR1 is SSHAT and CDR2 is FNYEAQ (reference sequence). The CDR3 contains 17 residues. In DNA form, the CDR3 reads TGTGCTAGCAGCACGCGAATACAGGGAGCTGGGGCCAACGTCCTGACTTTC. Translation gives CASSTRIQGAGANVLTF.

J is TRBJ2-1 and V is TRBV29-1; D gene ambiguous. Germline V gene data show CDR1 as SQVTM and CDR2 as ANQGSEA. CDR3 length: 12 residues. V shed 2 bases and J shed 5 bases, with 7 bases lying between them. DNA of the CDR3: TGCAGCGTTGAAAGTAGGAACAATGAGCAGTTCTTC. Translating it yields CSVESRNNEQFF.

Here the CDR3 DNA reads TGTGCCAGCAGTTTATCCCCCCAAGGGCGGTCAAACATTCAGTACTTC. This encodes CASSLSPQGRSNIQYF. The rearrangement links TRBV27 to TRBJ2-4; D not certain. Trimming took off 0 bases at V and 6 bases at J, with 15 bases between the two ends. Germline V CDR1 and CDR2: MNHEY, SMNVEV (reference sequence). This CDR3 comprises 16 residues.

The chain uses TRBV6-6 and TRBJ2-1; 8 nucleotides line up with TRBD2. Germline CDR1 and CDR2: MNHNY and SVGAGI (reference sequence). V lost 0 bases and J lost 10; bases outside the gene matches: 2. This CDR3 has 13 amino acids. The CDR3 is CASSYSIAGEQFF. The DNA for the CDR3 is TGTGCCAGCAGTTACTCCATAGCGGGAGAGCAGTTCTTC.

The chain employs TRBV10-3 and TRBJ2-3, with 8 bases that match TRBD1. The junction had 3 bases not matched to a gene; V was cut back by 3 bases and J by 1 base. The CDR3 runs 15 residues. Germline CDR1 is ENHRY and CDR2 is SYGVKD. CDR3 nucleotide sequence: TGTGCCATCAGTGATTTGGACAGGGGCACAGATACGCAGTATTTT. Its translation: CAISDLDRGTDTQYF.

CDR3 sequence reads: CAGRLRPSTDTQYF. CDR3 in DNA: TGTGCCGGTAGACTGCGCCCTAGCACAGATACGCAGTATTTT. V usage is TRBV6-6 and J usage is TRBJ2-3; D remains unclear. Germline values: CDR1 MNHNY, CDR2 SVGAGI (reference sequence). V gave up 11 bases and J gave up 0 bases, with 15 bases separating them. CDR3 length: 14 residues.

This chain joins TRBV11-2 and TRBJ1-3; no clear D gene. With 10 bases removed from V and 3 bases from J, the gap between germline ends came to 19 bases. Germline loops: CDR1 SGHAT, CDR2 FQNNGV. This CDR3 contains 15 residues. The CDR3 here is CAIAESPNYGNTIYF. CDR3 DNA: TGTGCCATTGCCGAGAGTCCGAACTATGGAAACACCATATATTTT.

V gene TRBV13 combines with J gene TRBJ1-1; unclear D gene. This CDR3 region has 14 residues. V was trimmed by 3 bases and J by 5 bases, leaving 13 bases between them. The germline gives CDR1 PRHDT, CDR2 FYEKMQ (reference sequence). Here the CDR3 DNA reads TGTGCCAGCAGCTTGGAGTCAATGCGGACTGAAGCTTTCTTT. Translating it yields CASSLESMRTEAFF.

The J gene is TRBJ2-3, the V gene TRBV10-1; no clear D. The CDR3 has 14 residues. V lost 0 bases and J 1 base, leaving 5 bases between the germline ends. Germline V gene data show CDR1 as WNHNN and CDR2 as SYGVQD (reference sequence). CDR3 nucleotide sequence: TGCGCCAGCAGTGAGTCGATGCGCACAGATACGCAGTATTTT. Amino acid sequence: CASSESMRTDTQYF.

V and J are TRBV27 and TRBJ2-7; D remains unclear. The CDR3 runs to 13 residues. The germline CDR1 and CDR2 sequences are MNHEY and SMNVEV (reference sequence). Trimming removed 8 bases from V and 0 bases from J, with 11 bases in between. CDR3: CASLWWPSYEQYF. The CDR3 nucleotides are TGTGCCAGCCTGTGGTGGCCCTCCTACGAGCAGTACTTC.

The V and J genes are TRBV29-1 and TRBJ1-4; D is ambiguous. This CDR3 has 14 amino acids. Trimming stripped 0 bases from V and 8 bases from J, with 13 bases between. The germline V gene encodes CDR1 SQVTM and CDR2 ANQGSEA. The CDR3 DNA is TGCAGCGTTGAAGATCTTGAAGGGAGGGAAAAACTGTTTTTT. Protein sequence: CSVEDLEGREKLFF.

This chain joins TRBV6-4 and TRBJ2-1; 9 nucleotides match TRBD2. CDR1 and CDR2 (germline): MRHNA, SNTAGT. V shed 2 bases and J 4 bases; nucleotides not matched to a gene: 3. The CDR3 is made up of 15 amino acids. CDR3: CASSDELAGYNEQFF. CDR3 nucleotide sequence: TGTGCCAGCAGTGACGAGCTAGCGGGGTACAATGAGCAGTTCTTC.

The J gene is TRBJ2-5, the V gene TRBV6-5; 7 nucleotides agree with TRBD1. The J call may be in error: the DNA end matches TRBJ2-7 better. This CDR3 region has 15 residues. Germline V gene data show CDR1 as MNHEY and CDR2 as SVGAGI. CDR3 sequence (DNA): TGTGCCAGCAGCTGGAATACAGGGGAAACCTACGAGCAGTACTTC. Protein sequence: CASSWNTGETYEQYF.

The chain uses TRBV6-5 and TRBJ2-1; D is possibly TRBD1 (7 bases). The CDR3 sequence is 15 residues long. With 2 bases removed from V and 4 bases from J, the gap between germline ends came to 12 bases. Looked up from germline, CDR1 is MNHEY and CDR2 is SVGAGI. CDR3 sequence: CASSYKQGRYNEQFF. DNA for the CDR3: TGTGCCAGCAGTTACAAACAGGGGAGGTACAATGAGCAGTTCTTC.

The chain couples TRBV4-3 to TRBJ2-6; tentative D call: TRBD2 (6 bases). CDR1 is LGHNA, CDR2 YSLEER, per germline. Trimming cost V 4 bases and J 3 bases, with 10 bases left between them. The CDR3 length is 15 residues. CDR3 in amino acids: CASSPGLDGANVLTF. As DNA, the CDR3 is TGCGCCAGCAGCCCGGGACTCGATGGGGCCAACGTCCTGACTTTC.

Concerning this clone itself: Different DNA sequences within this sample yield the same CDR3. The chain uses TRBV6-5 and TRBJ2-2; D is unresolved. The germline V gene encodes CDR1 MNHEY and CDR2 SVGAGI. Trimming took 3 bases from V and 0 from J, leaving 5 bases between them. The CDR3 covers 14 residues. The CDR3 sequence: CASSYRANTGELFF. The CDR3 region has the DNA TGTGCCAGCAGTTATAGGGCGAACACCGGGGAGCTGTTTTTT.

Note on this clone: The sample contains more than one DNA sequence encoding this CDR3. The chain links TRBV27 to TRBJ2-7; D unclear. This CDR3 comprises 14 residues. Germline V gene lookup returns CDR1 MNHEY and CDR2 SMNVEV (reference sequence). V was pared by 4 bases and J by 0 bases, with 10 bases between. CDR3: CASSSPGSSYEQYF. The CDR3 DNA sequence: TGTGCCAGCAGTTCCCCTGGTAGCTCCTACGAGCAGTACTTC.

V and J are TRBV4-1 and TRBJ2-7; 8 bases fit TRBD1. This CDR3 is built from 15 residues. V lost 4 bases to trimming and J lost 3 bases; unmatched junction nucleotides: 8. Germline V gene lookup returns CDR1 MGHRA and CDR2 YSYEKL. The CDR3 DNA sequence: TGCGCCAGCAGCCCCGGCCGCGGACAGGGCTACGAGCAGTACTTC. This encodes CASSPGRGQGYEQYF.

The V call is TRBV7-9, the J call TRBJ1-2, with D possibly matching TRBD1 (6 bases). V dropped 4 bases and J dropped 3 bases, with 15 bases sitting between them. This CDR3 contains 15 residues. The germline gives CDR1 SEHNR, CDR2 FQNEAQ (reference sequence). CDR3 amino acids: CASSYGQSPYYGYTF. The CDR3 coding sequence is TGTGCCAGCAGCTACGGACAGTCACCGTACTATGGCTACACCTTC. Complete variable domain (other parts from reference TRBV7-9 and TRBJ1-2): DTGVSQNPRHKITKRGQNVTFRCDPISEHNRLYWYRQTLGQGPEFLTYFQNEAQLEKSRLLSDRFSAERPKGSFSTLEIQRTEQGDSAMYLCASSYGQSPYYGYTFGSGTRLTVV.

The CDR3 region has the DNA TGTGCCAGCAGCCCACTAGCGGCTACCCCAGATACGCAGTATTTT. It yields the protein CASSPLAATPDTQYF. This sequence joins TRBV2 and TRBJ2-3, with TRBD2 matching 8 bases. Trimming took 6 bases from V and 4 from J; bases not matched to a gene: 9. This CDR3 is 15 amino acids long. Germline assignment: CDR1 SNHLY and CDR2 FYNNEI.

As regards this clone: This sample also contains other DNA sequences that code for the same CDR3. The CDR3 protein is CASSPPTGVTDTQYF. The CDR3, as DNA: TGTGCCAGCAGCCCACCTACGGGTGTCACAGATACGCAGTATTTT. The V and J genes are TRBV7-9 and TRBJ2-3, with D unresolved. From germline, CDR1 is SEHNR and CDR2 FQNEAQ (reference sequence). V was shortened by 5 bases and J by 2 bases, with 14 bases between the two germline ends. The CDR3 covers 15 residues.

This chain uses TRBV7-3 with TRBJ2-3; maybe TRBD1 (6 bases). This CDR3 region has 15 residues. Germline CDR1 SGHTA, CDR2 FQGTGA. V lost 2 bases and J 1 base, leaving 10 bases between the germline ends. The CDR3 coding sequence is TGTGCCAGCAGCTTAGGACAGACGGGCACAGATACGCAGTATTTT. This codes for CASSLGQTGTDTQYF.